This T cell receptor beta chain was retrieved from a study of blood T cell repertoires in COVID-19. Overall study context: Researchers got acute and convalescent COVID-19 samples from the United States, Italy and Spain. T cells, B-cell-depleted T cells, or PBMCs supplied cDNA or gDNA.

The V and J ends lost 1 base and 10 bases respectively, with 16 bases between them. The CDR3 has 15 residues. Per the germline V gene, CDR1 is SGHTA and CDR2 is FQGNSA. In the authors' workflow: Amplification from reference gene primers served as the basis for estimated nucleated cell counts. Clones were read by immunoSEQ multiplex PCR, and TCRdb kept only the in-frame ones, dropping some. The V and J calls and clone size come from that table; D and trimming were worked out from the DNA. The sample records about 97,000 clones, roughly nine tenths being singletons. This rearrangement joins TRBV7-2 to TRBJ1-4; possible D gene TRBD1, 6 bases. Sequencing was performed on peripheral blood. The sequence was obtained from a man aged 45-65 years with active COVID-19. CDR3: CASSLEGLTGGKLFF. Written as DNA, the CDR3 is TGTGCCAGCAGCTTAGAAGGTTTGACAGGCGGAAAACTGTTTTTT.